A selection of T cell receptor beta chains follows, all from one sample in a study of cytomegalovirus exposure and HLA in healthy donors. The data were produced by immunoSEQ multiplex PCR, yet TCRdb's version contains in-frame clones alone and is incomplete. Of about 80,000 clones listed, more than 50% are singletons. The specimen sequenced was PBMCs. The receptors derive from a male donor in good health and CMV-seropositive. Each CDR3 is given with its conserved first and last residue. The D gene is left open where the match is weak. Only some rows state a clone size, as once, few, many or a class for expanded clones.

>few|TRBD2|TRBJ2-1|TRBV2|16
CASSEARGAGGNEQFF
TGTGCCAGCAGTGAAGCGCGGGGAGCGGGAGGGAATGAGCAGTTCTTC
>.|TRBD2|TRBJ2-2|TRBV9|18
CATNGYLAGGRSAGELFF
TGTGCCACCAATGGCTATTTGGCGGGAGGGCGATCCGCCGGGGAGCTGTTTTTT
>.|TRBD1|TRBJ2-1|TRBV28|15
CASSLGDRGSDEQFF
TGTGCCAGCAGTTTAGGGGACAGGGGCTCCGATGAGCAGTTCTTC
>few|TRBD2|TRBJ2-3|TRBV14|14
CASSLGGGYDTQYF
TGTGCCAGCAGCCTAGGCGGGGGATATGATACGCAGTATTTT
>.|.|TRBJ1-2|TRBV6-6|12
CASSLKGAFYTF
TGTGCCAGCAGCCTTAAGGGAGCGTTCTACACCTTC
>.|.|TRBJ1-5|TRBV15|14
CATSAPGQTDPQHF
TGTGCCACCAGCGCTCCGGGACAAACAGACCCCCAGCATTTT
>few|.|TRBJ1-1|TRBV7-2|13
CASSLLANTEAFF
TGTGCCAGCAGCTTACTAGCGAACACTGAAGCTTTCTTT
>.|.|TRBJ1-4|TRBV9|13
CASSVGGMGKLFF
TGTGCCAGCAGCGTAGGGGGCATGGGGAAACTGTTTTTT
>.|TRBD2|TRBJ2-5|TRBV5-8|15
CASDLADYDQETQYF
TGTGCCAGCGACCTAGCGGACTATGACCAAGAGACCCAGTACTTC
>.|TRBD2|TRBJ2-7|TRBV5-4|15
CASSSGGGGLYEQYF
TGTGCCAGCAGCTCTGGGGGGGGAGGGCTGTACGAGCAGTACTTC
>.|.|TRBJ2-7|TRBV28|15
CASRPTEGLLVEQYF
TGTGCCAGCAGGCCGACGGAGGGTCTCCTTGTCGAGCAGTACTTC
>.|.|TRBJ2-7|TRBV5-6|18
CASSPYWGAGYGAYEQYF
TGTGCCAGCAGCCCTTATTGGGGCGCTGGGTATGGAGCCTACGAGCAGTACTTC
>.|.|TRBJ1-5|TRBV23-1|17
CASSQSSGQGDNQPQHF
TGCGCCAGCAGTCAATCGTCGGGACAAGGGGACAATCAGCCCCAGCATTTT
>.|.|TRBJ2-7|TRBV7-6|10
CAMGQYEQYF
TGTGCCATGGGCCAGTACGAGCAGTACTTC
>.|TRBD2|TRBJ2-7|TRBV6-5|14
CASSLSGRAYEQYF
TGTGCCAGCAGCCTTAGCGGGAGGGCCTACGAGCAGTACTTC
>.|.|TRBJ2-2|TRBV4-1|16
CASSPHSAVGTGELFF
TGCGCCAGCAGCCCCCATAGCGCAGTAGGCACCGGGGAGCTGTTTTTT
>.|TRBD1|TRBJ1-1|TRBV19|13
CASSIDRQGAAFF
TGTGCCAGTAGTATAGATCGACAGGGGGCAGCTTTCTTT
>few|TRBD2|TRBJ2-2|TRBV7-8|16
CASSSLGGPYTGELFF
TGTGCCAGCAGCTCTTTGGGAGGGCCGTACACCGGGGAGCTGTTTTTT
>.|.|TRBJ2-7|TRBV14|16
CASSPQEGLSSYEQYF
TGTGCCAGCAGCCCCCAGGAAGGTCTGAGCTCCTACGAGCAGTACTTC
>.|.|TRBJ2-7|TRBV30|14
CAWGGGGWGDEQYF
TGTGCCTGGGGAGGGGGGGGGTGGGGGGACGAGCAGTACTTC
>few|.|TRBJ2-3|TRBV7-8|14
CASTSDAGPDTQYF
TGTGCCAGCACCTCCGACGCGGGCCCAGATACGCAGTATTTT
>few|TRBD1|TRBJ1-5|TRBV19|15
CASSMDRGTFGPQHF
TGTGCCAGTAGTATGGACAGGGGGACCTTCGGGCCCCAGCATTTT
>few|.|TRBJ1-5|TRBV4-2|15
CASSQELLSNQPQHF
TGTGCCAGCAGCCAAGAACTTCTTAGCAATCAGCCCCAGCATTTT
>.|.|TRBJ2-7|TRBV7-9|13
CASSSGSPYEQYF
TGTGCCAGCAGCTCCGGGTCCCCCTACGAGCAGTACTTC
>.|TRBD2|TRBJ2-2|TRBV6-4|15
CASSALAGETGELFF
TGTGCCAGCAGTGCACTAGCGGGAGAGACCGGGGAGCTGTTTTTT
>few|.|TRBJ2-7|TRBV18|13
CASSPKEGVEQYF
TGTGCCAGCTCCCCCAAGGAGGGAGTCGAGCAGTACTTC
>.|TRBD1|TRBJ2-7|TRBV6-1|12
CASRQGRNEQYF
TGTGCCAGCAGACAGGGGCGGAACGAGCAGTACTTC
>few|.|TRBJ1-3|TRBV29-1|13
CSVGMEAGNTIYF
TGCAGCGTTGGAATGGAGGCTGGAAACACCATATATTTT
>once|TRBD1|TRBJ1-3|TRBV6-5|14
CASRRTGAGNTIYF
TGTGCCAGCAGGAGGACAGGTGCAGGAAACACCATATATTTT
>.|TRBD1|TRBJ2-7|TRBV7-9|15
CASSPYRGREYEQYF
TGTGCCAGCAGTCCCTACAGGGGGCGCGAGTACGAGCAGTACTTC
>.|.|TRBJ2-5|TRBV9|14
CASSLRDYQETQYF
TGTGCCAGCAGCCTCCGGGACTACCAAGAGACCCAGTACTTC
>few|TRBD2|TRBJ2-5|TRBV7-2|16
CASSLGLAGGLGTQYF
TGTGCCAGCAGCCTGGGACTAGCGGGAGGTTTGGGGACCCAGTACTTC
>.|TRBD1|TRBJ1-1|TRBV19|15
CASSTDRGLNTEAFF
TGTGCCAGTAGTACGGACAGGGGCCTGAACACTGAAGCTTTCTTT